The clone carrying this TCR beta chain was observed many times. Antigen unknown. The CDR3 is 15 residues long. Germline assignment: CDR1 SGHRS and CDR2 YFSETQ. Unmatched junction bases numbered 5, after V lost 4 bases and J lost 0 bases. Molecular-barcoded quantitative 5'-RACE produced these TCR beta libraries. From the 5' RACE reads, TCRdb called clonotypes with MiXCR, one entry per CDR3 protein. Of 250,000 to 400,000 distinct CDR3 sequences listed, about 9.9% are singletons. These data are taken from a study of CD8 T cells in ankylosing spondylitis. Regarding the study as a whole: A motif in TCR beta, a set of about eight highly homologous variants, appeared characteristic of ankylosing spondylitis blood. Prior literature has documented some motif variants in synovial fluid and blood from reactive arthritis.

This sequence originates from a female donor with ankylosing spondylitis or in good health (not recorded which). J is TRBJ2-3 and V is TRBV5-1, with 7 bases identical to TRBD2. The sample consisted of blood, either unsorted or a sorted T cell fraction (not recorded which). This CDR3 is CASSPTGGSTDTQYF. The CDR3, as DNA: TGCGCCAGCAGCCCTACGGGAGGAAGCACAGATACGCAGTATTTT.